The 15 T cell receptor beta chains reported below all come from one sample, sequenced in a study of identical twins. Each CDR3 protein gets one entry after TCRdb re-called the 5' RACE reads with MiXCR. Seen here are hundreds of thousands of distinct CDR3 sequences, over 5% observed once, and the top ten hold 1.5% to 2%. Sequencing was carried out using naive T cells sorted from blood. The receptors were sampled from a man between 18 and 29 years old in good health.

The chain has TRBV29-1 and TRBJ2-4, with D perhaps TRBD2 (6 bases). Germline loops: CDR1 SQVTM, CDR2 ANQGSEA. The CDR3 loop spans 11 amino acids. V was clipped by 6 bases and J by 7 bases, with 10 bases between them. CDR3 sequence: CSVPGANIQYF. CDR3 sequence (DNA): TGCAGCGTGCCGGGAGCGAACATTCAGTACTTC. Variable domain in full (rest from reference TRBV29-1 and TRBJ2-4): SAVISQKPSRDICQRGTSLTIQCQVDSQVTMMFWYRQQPGQSLTLIATANQGSEATYESGFVIDKFPISRPNLTFSTLTVSNMSPEDSSIYLCSVPGANIQYFGAGTRLSVL.

This clonotype has more than one count but fewer than ten. The chain joins TRBV13 to TRBJ2-3, with 8 positions matching TRBD2. From germline, CDR1 is PRHDT and CDR2 FYEKMQ (reference sequence). This CDR3 has 17 residues. The V gene end was trimmed by 0 bases and the J gene end by 2 bases; junction bases not matched to a gene: 7. The CDR3 region is CASSLGQAGVNTDTQYF. Written as DNA, the CDR3 is TGTGCCAGCAGCTTAGGCCAAGCGGGAGTTAACACAGATACGCAGTATTTT.

Ten or more counts support this clonotype. The rearrangement joins TRBV27 to TRBJ2-4; 16 positions match TRBD2. V shed 5 bases and J 7 bases; nucleotides not matched to a gene: 8. Germline V gene sequence: CDR1 MNHEY, CDR2 SMNVEV (reference sequence). The CDR3 runs 17 residues. The CDR3 reads CASSPSGLAGGPNIQYF. The CDR3 DNA follows: TGTGCCAGCAGTCCCTCGGGACTAGCGGGAGGGCCCAACATTCAGTACTTC.

Many counts were recorded for this clonotype. The gene calls are TRBV5-1 and TRBJ2-1; the D is unclear. The germline V gene encodes CDR1 SGHRS and CDR2 YFSETQ. The CDR3 runs to 14 residues. The V end lost 2 bases, the J end lost 3 bases, and 9 bases lay between the germline ends. CDR3 nucleotide sequence: TGCGCCAGCAGCTTTGACACCGACTACAATGAGCAGTTCTTC. It translates to CASSFDTDYNEQFF. Filled out from reference TRBV5-1 and TRBJ2-1, the complete variable domain reads KAGVTQTPRYLIKTRGQQVTLSCSPISGHRSVSWYQQTPGQGLQFLFEYFSETQRNKGNFPGRFSGRQFSNSRSEMNVSTLELGDSALYLCASSFDTDYNEQFFGPGTRLTVL.

The sample holds many counts of this clonotype. V is TRBV5-1 and J is TRBJ2-1; D is uncertain. Germline CDR1 SGHRS, CDR2 YFSETQ. CDR3 length: 16 amino acids. The V end lost 2 bases, the J end lost 0 bases, and 12 bases lay between the germline ends. In DNA form, the CDR3 reads TGCGCCAGCAGCTTTTCCCCGGAAAGCTCCTACAATGAGCAGTTCTTC. It codes for CASSFSPESSYNEQFF.

This clonotype was detected only a few times. The CDR3 sequence: CSAEATSVGPGELFF. CDR3 in DNA: TGCAGTGCTGAAGCCACTAGCGTAGGTCCCGGGGAGCTGTTTTTT. The chain recombines TRBV20-1 with TRBJ2-2; 7 bases map to TRBD2. This CDR3 contains 15 residues. The J segment lost 6 bases and the V segment lost 5 bases, leaving 12 bases of the junction unmatched. Looked up from germline, CDR1 is DFQATT and CDR2 is SNEGSKA (reference sequence).

This clonotype turned up a few times. The chain is built from TRBV11-2 and TRBJ2-1; no clear D. This CDR3 comprises 13 residues. V was shortened by 5 bases and J by 8 bases, with 13 bases between the two germline ends. Looked up from germline, CDR1 is SGHAT and CDR2 is FQNNGV. The CDR3 spells CASSQSWVHEQFF. The CDR3 coding sequence is TGTGCCAGCAGCCAGAGTTGGGTCCATGAGCAGTTCTTC.

This chain uses TRBV18 with TRBJ2-5, with 10 bases aligning to TRBD1. The CDR3 has 15 amino acids. Germline lookup yields CDR1 KGHSH and CDR2 LQKENI. Trimming cost V 7 bases and J 1 base; bases outside gene matches: 6. CDR3 nucleotides: TGTGCCAGCTTCACCGGGACAGGGGTCCAAGAGACCCAGTACTTC. It encodes CASFTGTGVQETQYF.

The gene calls are TRBV11-3 and TRBJ2-2, with no clear D. The CDR3 has 11 amino acids. Per germline, CDR1 SGHNT and CDR2 YENEEA. V lost 10 bases, J lost 4 bases, and 7 bases lay in between. CDR3 in DNA: TGTGCCACCACAACCACCGGGGAGCTGTTTTTT. It yields the protein CATTTTGELFF.

This clonotype was seen many times. The J gene is TRBJ2-1, the V gene TRBV5-4, with TRBD2 matching over 11 bases. V was clipped by 3 bases and J by 6 bases; unmatched bases: 5. Germline V gene sequence: CDR1 SGHNT, CDR2 YYREEE (reference sequence). This CDR3 is 15 amino acids long. The CDR3 coding sequence is TGTGCCAGCAGCTCTCTAGCGGGAGGATTCAATGAGCAGTTCTTC. Translated: CASSSLAGGFNEQFF.

The chain has TRBV4-3 and TRBJ1-1; tentatively, D is TRBD1 (6 bases). Trimming removed 0 bases from V and 4 bases from J, with 15 bases in between. The CDR3 is made up of 16 amino acids. The V gene's germline CDR1 is LGHNA and CDR2 YSLEER. The chain's CDR3 is CASSQDFGGGATEAFF. The DNA of the CDR3 is TGCGCCAGCAGCCAAGATTTCGGTGGGGGGGCCACTGAAGCTTTCTTT.

This clonotype occurred many times. This chain uses TRBV5-1 with TRBJ2-5; 7 bases are a match to TRBD2. With 0 bases clipped from V and 2 bases from J, the junction kept 7 bases outside the gene matches. Germline CDR1 is SGHRS and CDR2 is YFSETQ. The CDR3 has 16 amino acids. The chain's CDR3 is CASSLVPSGTQETQYF. In DNA, the CDR3 is TGCGCCAGCAGCTTGGTTCCTAGCGGAACGCAAGAGACCCAGTACTTC.

The V and J genes are TRBV5-1 and TRBJ1-2; D remains unclear. The CDR3 length is 14 residues. The V and J ends lost 1 base and 0 bases respectively, with 7 bases between them. The germline V gene encodes CDR1 SGHRS and CDR2 YFSETQ. CDR3 in amino acids: CASSLKTSNYGYTF. CDR3 DNA: TGCGCCAGCAGCTTGAAAACTTCTAACTATGGCTACACCTTC.

With respect to this clonotype: A much larger clone sits a single nucleotide away, making a read error possible. This chain links TRBV5-1 with TRBJ1-1, with D unclear. The CDR3 covers 14 residues. Germline lookup yields CDR1 SGHRS and CDR2 YFSETQ. The V end lost 4 bases, the J end lost 6 bases, and 16 bases lay between the germline ends. The CDR3 region is CASSLRTDLAEAFF. The CDR3 nucleotides read TGCGCCAGCAGCCTAAGGACGGATCTCGCTGAAGCTTTCTTT.

This clonotype was detected many times. The CDR3 is CASRVRFPGELFF. The CDR3 nucleotides read TGTGCCAGCAGGGTGAGGTTTCCCGGGGAGCTGTTTTTT. V gene TRBV7-2 combines with J gene TRBJ2-2; no definite D call. V was clipped by 6 bases and J by 6 bases, with 11 bases between them. In germline, CDR1 is SGHTA, CDR2 FQGNSA. The CDR3 is 13 amino acids.